The text below deals with one TCR beta chain. The CDR3 is 16 amino acids. Germline CDR1 SNHLY, CDR2 FYNNEI. Germline trimming cut 4 bases from V and 4 bases from J; bases unmatched to any gene: 12. Per the original data handling: Estimates of nucleated cell counts were drawn from the amplification of reference gene primers. Generated by immunoSEQ multiplex PCR, the TCRdb table keeps only in-frame clones and is missing some. The V and J calls and clone size come from that table; D and trimming were worked out from the DNA. The sample includes some 210,000 clones, more than 75% seen only once; the top ten take roughly 4.5%. The data are from a study of blood T cell repertoires in COVID-19. Study at large: Sites in the United States, Italy and Spain provided acute and convalescent COVID-19 samples. Sample material is recorded as cDNA or gDNA derived from T cells, B-cell-depleted T cells, or PBMCs.

Living in under 30 US areas, the participants were between roughly 18 and 90 years of age. The sample comprised PBMCs or T cells enriched from blood (not recorded which). The V call is TRBV2, the J call TRBJ1-2; 7 bases map to TRBD1. This sequence was found in a man aged 25-45 years with acute COVID-19. CDR3 loop: CASSGKGGQRAYGYTF. DNA for the CDR3: TGTGCCAGCAGTGGAAAGGGGGGACAGCGGGCCTATGGCTACACCTTC.